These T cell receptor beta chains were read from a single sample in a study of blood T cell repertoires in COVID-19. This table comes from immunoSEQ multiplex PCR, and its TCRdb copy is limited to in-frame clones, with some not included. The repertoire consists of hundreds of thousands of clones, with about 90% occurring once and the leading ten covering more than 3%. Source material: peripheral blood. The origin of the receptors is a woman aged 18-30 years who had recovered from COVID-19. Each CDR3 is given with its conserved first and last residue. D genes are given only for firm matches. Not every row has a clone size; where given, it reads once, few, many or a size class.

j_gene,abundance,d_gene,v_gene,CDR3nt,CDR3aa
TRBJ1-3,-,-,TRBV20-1,TGCAGTGCTAGTGTCCCGGGGGAGCCTGGAAACACCATATATTTT,CSASVPGEPGNTIYF
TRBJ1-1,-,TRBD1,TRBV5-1,TGCGCCAGCAGCTTTGGCAGGGGGCCCATGAACACTGAAGCTTTCTTT,CASSFGRGPMNTEAFF
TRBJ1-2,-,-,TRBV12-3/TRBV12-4,TGTGCCAGCAGTTTCAGGTTAGGTGGCTACACCTTC,CASSFRLGGYTF
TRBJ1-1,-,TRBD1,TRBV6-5,TGTGCCAGCTGGGACAGATTAAACACTGAAGCTTTCTTT,CASWDRLNTEAFF
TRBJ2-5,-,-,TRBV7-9,TGTGCCAGCAGCTTAGCAAGGTCCGGCGGCGGTGAAGGGACCCAGTACTTC,CASSLARSGGGEGTQYF
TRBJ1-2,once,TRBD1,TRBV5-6,TGTGCCAGCAGCTCTTGGGACAGACCCTATGGCTACACCTTC,CASSSWDRPYGYTF
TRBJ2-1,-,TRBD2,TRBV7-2,TGTGCCAGCAGCCCAAGACTAGCGGGAGACCCCAGGCCGTTCTTC,CASSPRLAGDPRPFF
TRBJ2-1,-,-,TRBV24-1,TGTGCCACCAGTGATTGGGACGGGGGGCGGAATGAGCAGTTCTTC,CATSDWDGGRNEQFF
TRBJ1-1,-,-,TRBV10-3,TGTGCCATCAGTGGGCGGGATCCCCTCACTGAAGCTTTCTTT,CAISGRDPLTEAFF
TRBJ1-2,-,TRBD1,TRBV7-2,TGTGCCAGCAGCTTAGACAGGGGCTATGGCTACACCTTC,CASSLDRGYGYTF
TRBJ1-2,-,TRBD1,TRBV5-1,TGCGCCAGCAGCTTGGACAGGGGTGCCTATGGCTACACCTTC,CASSLDRGAYGYTF
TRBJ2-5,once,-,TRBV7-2,TGTGCCAGCAGCAACTACCAAGAGACCCAGTACTTC,CASSNYQETQYF
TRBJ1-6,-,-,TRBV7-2,TGTGCCAGCAGCTTAGAAAACAGGAGAACGAATTCACCCCTCCACTTT,CASSLENRRTNSPLHF
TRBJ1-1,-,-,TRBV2,TGTGCCAGCTCCCCTGGAGGGCCAGGACTGATGAACACTGAAGCTTTCTTT,CASSPGGPGLMNTEAFF
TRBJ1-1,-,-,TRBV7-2,TGTGCCAGCAGCTTAATTTCAGGGGCGAGAACTGAAGCTTTCTTT,CASSLISGARTEAFF
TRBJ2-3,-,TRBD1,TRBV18,TGTGCCAGCTCACCACCGGGACAGGGGGCCGCCCAGGAGTATTTT,CASSPPGQGAAQEYF
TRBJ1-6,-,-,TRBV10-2,TGCGCCAGCAGTGCGGGGGATTCACCCCTCCACTTT,CASSAGDSPLHF
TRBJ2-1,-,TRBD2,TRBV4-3,TGCGCCAGCAGCCAAGAGACTAGCGGGAGTGGAAATGAGCAGTTCTTC,CASSQETSGSGNEQFF
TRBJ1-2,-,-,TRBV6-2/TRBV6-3,TGTGCCAGCAGCAACGGAGGATTCGGCTACACCTTC,CASSNGGFGYTF
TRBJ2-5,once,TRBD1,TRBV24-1,TGTGCCACCAGCCAGGGGGCCAGGGAGACCCAGTACTTC,CATSQGARETQYF
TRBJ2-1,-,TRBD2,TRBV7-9,TGTGCCAGCAGCCTAGAAGGGGTCGGCGGGAGCAGTGAGCAGTTCTTC,CASSLEGVGGSSEQFF
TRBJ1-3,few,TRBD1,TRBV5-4,TGTGCCAGCAGCCCGGGACAGAGAAGAGGAAACACCATATATTTT,CASSPGQRRGNTIYF
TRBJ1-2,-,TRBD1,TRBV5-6,TGTGCCAGCAGCTTGGCTCGAACAGGGGTATACTATGGCTACACCTTC,CASSLARTGVYYGYTF
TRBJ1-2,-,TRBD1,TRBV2,TGTGCCAGCAGTGAAACAGGGGATCATGGCTACACCTTC,CASSETGDHGYTF
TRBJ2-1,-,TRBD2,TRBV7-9,TGTGCCAGCAGCCGAGGACTAGCGGGCACCTCCTACAATGAGCAGTTCTTC,CASSRGLAGTSYNEQFF
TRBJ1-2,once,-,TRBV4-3,TGCGCCAGCAGCCAACAGGAAAAGGCCGGCTACACCTTC,CASSQQEKAGYTF
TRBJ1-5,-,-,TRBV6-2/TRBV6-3,TGTGCCAGCAGCTTTGGGGGGAGGGCCCAGCATTTT,CASSFGGRAQHF
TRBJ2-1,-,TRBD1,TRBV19,TGTGCCAGTAGTGCAGACAGGGGGCTGATCAATGAGCAGTTCTTC,CASSADRGLINEQFF
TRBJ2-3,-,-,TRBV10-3,TGTGCCATCAGTTATAGGGACTCCGGGGCAGATACGCAGTATTTT,CAISYRDSGADTQYF
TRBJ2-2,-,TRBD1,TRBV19,TGTGCCAGTAGTACCTCAACAGGGGGCGGGGAGCTGTTTTTT,CASSTSTGGGELFF
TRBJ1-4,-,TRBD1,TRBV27,TGTGCCAGCAGATTTACCGGGACAGGGGGTGAAAAACTGTTTTTT,CASRFTGTGGEKLFF
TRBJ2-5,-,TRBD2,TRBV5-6,TGTGCCAGCAGCGGCTTTAGAGCGGGAGGGCCGGAGACCCAGTACTTC,CASSGFRAGGPETQYF
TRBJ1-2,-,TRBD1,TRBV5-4,TGTGCCAGCAGCGCGAACGGTGGACAGGTCGACGGCTACACCTTC,CASSANGGQVDGYTF
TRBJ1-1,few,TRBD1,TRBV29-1,TGCAGCGTTGAAGAACAGGGGGGCACTGAAGCTTTCTTT,CSVEEQGGTEAFF
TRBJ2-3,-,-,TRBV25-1,TGTGCCAGCAGAACAACCACAGATACGCAGTATTTT,CASRTTTDTQYF
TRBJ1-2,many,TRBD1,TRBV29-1,TGCAGCGTTGGGGGACAGGGGAACTATGGCTACACCTTC,CSVGGQGNYGYTF
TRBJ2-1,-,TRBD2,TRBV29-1,TGCAGCGTTGACCGGACTAGCGAATACAATGAGCAGTTCTTC,CSVDRTSEYNEQFF
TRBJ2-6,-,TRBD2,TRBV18,TGTGCCAGCTCCCTGACTAGCGGGAGCCCTGGGGCCAACGTCCTGACTTTC,CASSLTSGSPGANVLTF
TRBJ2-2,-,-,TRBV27,TGTGCCAGCAGTTTATCGGCAGGGTGGGACACCGGGGAGCTGTTTTTT,CASSLSAGWDTGELFF
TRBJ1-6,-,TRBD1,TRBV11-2,TGTGCCAGCAGCACGCAGGACAGGGGCTATAATTCACCCCTCCACTTT,CASSTQDRGYNSPLHF
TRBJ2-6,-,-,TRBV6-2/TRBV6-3,TGTGCCAGCAGTTACGGACTCTCTGGGGCCAACGTCCTGACTTTC,CASSYGLSGANVLTF
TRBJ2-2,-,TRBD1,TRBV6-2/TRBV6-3,TGTGCCAGCAGTTACCAGGGACAGGGAAACACCGGGGAGCTGTTTTTT,CASSYQGQGNTGELFF
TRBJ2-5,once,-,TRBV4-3,TGCGCCAGCAGCCAAGGAGGAAATGGGGAGACCCAGTACTTC,CASSQGGNGETQYF
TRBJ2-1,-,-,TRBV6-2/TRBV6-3,TGTGCCAGCAGCCCCCTATCGGGTTTGGACAATGAGCAGTTCTTC,CASSPLSGLDNEQFF
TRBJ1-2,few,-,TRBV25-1,TGTGCCAGCAGTGAACACGGGACTAACTATGGCTACACCTTC,CASSEHGTNYGYTF
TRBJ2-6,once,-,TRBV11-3,TGTGCCAGCAGCTTAATCTCGGGGGTTGGGGCCAACGTCCTGACTTTC,CASSLISGVGANVLTF
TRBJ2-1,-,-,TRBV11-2,TGTGCCAGCAGCTTAATTAAGGGGTCCTACAATGAGCAGTTCTTC,CASSLIKGSYNEQFF
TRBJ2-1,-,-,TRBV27,TGTGCCAGCAGTTCCTACAGAGACAATGAGCAGTTCTTC,CASSSYRDNEQFF
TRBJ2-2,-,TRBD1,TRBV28,TGTGCCAGCAGTTTAACAAGGGGGCTGAACACCGGGGAGCTGTTTTTT,CASSLTRGLNTGELFF